Below are 18 T cell receptor beta chains sequenced from a single sample in a study of T cell repertoires in cytomegalovirus infection. In TCRdb, the reads were re-called with MiXCR into one record per CDR3 protein. Here the sample spans 350,000 to 500,000 distinct CDR3 sequences, roughly 30% being singletons. The sequencing input was PBMCs. The origin of the receptors is a human donor in good health (CMV status not recorded). Some clones in this sample may be carry-over from other donors' samples.

A word on this clonotype: Because it lacks the conserved phenylalanine or tryptophan at the end, this CDR3 is likely a read error. The CDR3 DNA is TGTGCCAGCAGCTTTACAGGGAACTATGTCTACACCGTC. Its protein product is CASSFTGNYVYTV. This sequence joins TRBV7-2 and TRBJ1-2; D perhaps matches TRBD1 (6 bases). CDR3 length equals 13 residues. Germline V gives CDR1 SGHTA, CDR2 FQGNSA.

Of note for this clonotype: A much larger clone differs from this one at a single base, so this may be a read error. The genes are TRBV7-6 and TRBJ2-7; 7 nucleotides match TRBD1. Germline lookup yields CDR1 SGHVS and CDR2 FNYEAQ. The CDR3 length is 18 residues. The junction had 16 bases not matched to a gene; V was cut back by 5 bases and J by 0 bases. CDR3: CASSQEPTSWTGSYEQYF. Written as DNA, the CDR3 is TGTGCCAGCAGCCAAGAACCTACCAGCTGGACAGGCTCCTACGAGCAGTACTTC.

V usage is TRBV5-4 and J usage is TRBJ2-5, with 8 bases lining up with TRBD2. V lost 2 bases to trimming and J lost 1 base; unmatched junction nucleotides: 7. The CDR3 loop spans 16 amino acids. The germline V gene encodes CDR1 SGHNT and CDR2 YYREEE (reference sequence). CDR3 sequence reads: CASSFSGGRVQETQYF. The DNA of the CDR3 is TGTGCCAGCAGCTTCTCGGGGGGGCGGGTCCAAGAGACCCAGTACTTC.

Details on this clonotype: One base away lies a much larger clone, so this may be a sequencing read error. This chain uses TRBV12-3 or TRBV12-4 with TRBJ1-3, with 7 bases fitting TRBD1. Trimming at V came to 6 bases and at J to 0 bases, leaving 20 bases not matched to a gene. The CDR3 has 20 amino acids. The CDR3 coding sequence is TGTGCCAGCAGGAGTGCCCTGGGACAGCGGTACCAAAGCTCTGGAAACACCATATATTTT. Its protein product is CASRSALGQRYQSSGNTIYF.

The rearrangement links TRBV9 to TRBJ2-7; D uncertain. Trimming left V 4 bases short and J 0 bases short, with 11 bases between. The CDR3 length is 14 residues. The germline V gene has CDR1 SGDLS and CDR2 YYNGEE. CDR3 sequence reads: CASSPRPGSYEQYF. Written as DNA, the CDR3 is TGTGCCAGCAGCCCCCGACCTGGCTCCTACGAGCAGTACTTC.

This clonotype was detected many times. This chain uses TRBV7-2 with TRBJ1-2; TRBD1 is a possible D gene (6 bases). Trimming shortened V by 4 bases and J by 8 bases, and 14 bases separated the two germline ends. Germline values: CDR1 SGHTA, CDR2 FQGNSA. This CDR3 contains 13 residues. CDR3 in amino acids: CASSSGAGVGYTF. The CDR3 DNA is TGTGCCAGCAGCTCCGGGGCAGGGGTCGGCTACACCTTC.

As to this clonotype: One junction end does not reproduce the germline sequence, and a read error may be involved. This rearrangement joins TRBV6-5 to TRBJ1-1; D might be TRBD1 (5 bases). The CDR3 covers 12 residues. Germline V gene data show CDR1 as MNHEY and CDR2 as SVGAGI. The CDR3: CSSGGVNTEAFF. The CDR3 nucleotides are TGTTCCAGCGGGGGAGTGAACACTGAAGCTTTCTTT.

The chain joins TRBV20-1 to TRBJ1-1, with D hard to call. The CDR3 is made up of 16 amino acids. The V gene's germline CDR1 is DFQATT and CDR2 SNEGSKA (reference sequence). The V end lost 0 bases, the J end lost 1 base, and 15 bases lay between the germline ends. CDR3 loop: CSARDWVKKQNTEAFF. DNA of the CDR3: TGCAGTGCTAGAGATTGGGTGAAGAAGCAGAACACTGAAGCTTTCTTT.

This clonotype has more than one count but fewer than ten. V usage is TRBV7-2 and J usage is TRBJ1-5; the match to TRBD1 covers 12 bases. The V and J ends lost 1 base and 4 bases, in that order; junction bases with no gene match: 11. CDR1 is SGHTA, CDR2 FQGNSA, per germline. The CDR3 has 19 amino acids. CDR3 amino acids: CASSLEGAGTGGTNQPQHF. CDR3 DNA: TGTGCCAGCAGCTTAGAAGGTGCCGGGACAGGGGGCACAAATCAGCCCCAGCATTTT.

The V gene is TRBV19, the J gene TRBJ2-2, with 9 bases aligning to TRBD1. Germline V gene data show CDR1 as LNHDA and CDR2 as SQIVND (reference sequence). The CDR3 is 15 amino acids. Trimming took 9 bases from V and 7 from J; bases not matched to a gene: 12. The CDR3 nucleotides read TGTGCCAGCAGAACATCCCGGGACAGGGACGGGGAGCTGTTTTTT. Amino acids: CASRTSRDRDGELFF.

The chain couples TRBV10-3 to TRBJ1-1; D possibly corresponds to TRBD1 (5 bases). Trimming removed 6 bases at V and 1 base at J, with 12 bases between. There are 14 residues in the CDR3. Germline-derived CDR1 and CDR2 are ENHRY and SYGVKD. CDR3 sequence reads: CAIRGTEGNTEAFF. As DNA, the CDR3 is TGTGCCATCAGGGGGACGGAAGGGAACACTGAAGCTTTCTTT.

This clonotype was recorded a few times. The chain couples TRBV7-8 to TRBJ2-6; D gene ambiguous. The CDR3 totals 15 residues. Trimming left V 0 bases short and J 2 bases short, with 5 bases between. Germline V gives CDR1 SGHVS, CDR2 FQNEAQ. CDR3 residues: CASSLAATGANVLTF. DNA for the CDR3: TGTGCCAGCAGCTTAGCGGCAACTGGGGCCAACGTCCTGACTTTC.

For this clonotype: One end of the junction fails to match germline, which may point to a read error. V and J are TRBV20-1 and TRBJ2-7, with 11 positions matching TRBD2. The length of the CDR3 is 15 residues. CDR1 and CDR2 (germline): DFQATT, SNEGSKA (reference sequence). CDR3 loop: CSANPSTSGEYDQYF. The DNA of the CDR3 is TGCAGTGCTAATCCTTCGACTAGCGGGGAATACGATCAGTACTTC.

This clonotype was counted many times. V gene TRBV7-8 combines with J gene TRBJ2-7; either TRBD1 or TRBD2 may fit D (5 bases each). V was cut by 1 base and J by 2 bases, with 12 bases left in between. Per germline, CDR1 SGHVS and CDR2 FQNEAQ. The CDR3 extends over 15 amino acids. CDR3 coding DNA: TGTGCCAGCAGCTTAGTTCTGGGACGCACCTACGAGCAGTACTTC. Its translation is CASSLVLGRTYEQYF.

This chain links TRBV15 with TRBJ1-2; 9 bases fit TRBD1. CDR1 is LNHNV and CDR2 is YYDKDF in the germline V gene (reference sequence). The J segment lost 6 bases and the V segment lost 1 base, leaving 3 bases of the junction unmatched. The length of the CDR3 is 14 residues. CDR3 region: CATSRGRQGDGYTF. DNA for the CDR3: TGTGCCACCAGCAGAGGTCGACAGGGGGATGGCTACACCTTC.

The chain links TRBV12-3 or TRBV12-4 to TRBJ2-1; D may be TRBD1 or TRBD2 (6 bases each). Trimming removed 3 bases from V and 1 base from J, with 10 bases in between. The CDR3 runs 15 residues. Here the CDR3 DNA reads TGTGCCAGCAGTTTTTCGGGGGCTTCCTACAATGAGCAGTTCTTC. Amino acid sequence: CASSFSGASYNEQFF.

Comment on this clonotype: This may arise from a read error, as a much more abundant clone is one base away. The CDR3 DNA reads as TGTGCCAGCAGCTCGGACCGGACATGGATCTCCTACAATGAGCAGTTCTTC. It specifies CASSSDRTWISYNEQFF. The chain joins TRBV7-6 to TRBJ2-1, with D possibly being TRBD1 (5 bases). Germline V gives CDR1 SGHVS, CDR2 FNYEAQ. There are 17 residues in the CDR3. V lost 4 bases, J lost 0 bases, and 16 bases lay in between. The full variable domain, in which reference TRBV7-6 and TRBJ2-1 provide the parts outside the CDR3, is GAGVSQSPRYKVTKRGQDVALRCDPISGHVSLYWYRQALGQGPEFLTYFNYEAQQDKSGLPNDRFSAERPEGSISTLTIQRTEQRDSAMYRCASSSDRTWISYNEQFFGPGTRLTVL.

V gene TRBV4-1 combines with J gene TRBJ2-5, with D perhaps TRBD1 or TRBD2 (5 bases each). The CDR3 length is 20 residues. The ends were cut back, 3 bases at V and 3 bases at J, with 29 bases in the middle. CDR1 is MGHRA and CDR2 is YSYEKL in the germline V gene. CDR3 protein: CASSHDPPTRVGSIEETQYF. The CDR3 nucleotides are TGCGCCAGCAGCCACGACCCGCCTACCAGGGTGGGGAGTATAGAAGAGACCCAGTACTTC.